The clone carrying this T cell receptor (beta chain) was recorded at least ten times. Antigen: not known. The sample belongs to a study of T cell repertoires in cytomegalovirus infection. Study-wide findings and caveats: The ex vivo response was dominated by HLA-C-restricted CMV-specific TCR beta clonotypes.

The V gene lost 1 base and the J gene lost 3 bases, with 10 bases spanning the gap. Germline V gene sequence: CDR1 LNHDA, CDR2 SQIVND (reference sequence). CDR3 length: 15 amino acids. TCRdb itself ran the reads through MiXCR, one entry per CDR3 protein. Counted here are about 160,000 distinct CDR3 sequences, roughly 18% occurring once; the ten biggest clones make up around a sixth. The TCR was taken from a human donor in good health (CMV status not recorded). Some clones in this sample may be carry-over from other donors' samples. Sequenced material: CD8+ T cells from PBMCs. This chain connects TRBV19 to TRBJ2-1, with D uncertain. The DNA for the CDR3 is TGTGCCAGTAGTATAGGACCAGCTGGCTACAATGAGCAGTTCTTC. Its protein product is CASSIGPAGYNEQFF. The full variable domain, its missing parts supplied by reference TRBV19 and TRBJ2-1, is DGGITQSPKYLFRKEGQNVTLSCEQNLNHDAMYWYRQDPGQGLRLIYYSQIVNDFQKGDIAEGYSVSREKKESFPLTVTSAQKNPTAFYLCASSIGPAGYNEQFFGPGTRLTVL.